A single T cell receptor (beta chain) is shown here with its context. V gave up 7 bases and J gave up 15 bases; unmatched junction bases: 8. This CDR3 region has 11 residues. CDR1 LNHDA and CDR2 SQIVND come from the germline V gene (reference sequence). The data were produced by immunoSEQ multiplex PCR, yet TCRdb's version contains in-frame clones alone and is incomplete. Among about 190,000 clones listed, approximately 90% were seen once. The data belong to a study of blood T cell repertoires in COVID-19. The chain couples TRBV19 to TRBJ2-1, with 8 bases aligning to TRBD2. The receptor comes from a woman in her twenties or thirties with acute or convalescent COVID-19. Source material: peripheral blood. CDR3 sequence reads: CASTSGTRLFF. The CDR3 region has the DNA TGTGCCAGTACGTCCGGGACTAGACTGTTCTTC. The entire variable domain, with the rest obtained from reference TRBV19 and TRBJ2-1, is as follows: DGGITQSPKYLFRKEGQNVTLSCEQNLNHDAMYWYRQDPGQGLRLIYYSQIVNDFQKGDIAEGYSVSREKKESFPLTVTSAQKNPTAFYLCASTSGTRLFFGPGTRLTVL.